This TCR beta chain appears in the sequencing data of a study of beta chain features in type 1 diabetes. Study-level results: Researchers reported that naive, central memory and Treg TCRB repertoires appeared more similar in patients than in healthy donors. A moderate, significant TCRB CDR3 shortening appeared in type 1 diabetes across four CD4+ subsets. cDNA-based sequencing might over-represent cells highly expressing TCR.

This CDR3 has 13 residues. V lost 6 bases and J 4 bases, leaving 12 bases between the germline ends. Germline V gene data show CDR1 as SNHLY and CDR2 as FYNNEI. In regard to this clone: Its target is not known.

The whole isolated RNA underwent reverse transcription, so sequencing captured expressed TCRB transcripts. Generated by immunoSEQ multiplex PCR, the TCRdb table keeps only in-frame clones and is missing some. The sample has 230,000 or so clones, approximately 16% seen once. Sorted CD4+ subsets: naive, central memory, regulatory, stem cell-like memory (CD45RO/CCR7/CD25/CD127/CD95/CD27 panel). The chain recombines TRBV2 with TRBJ2-5; D perhaps matches TRBD2 (6 bases). The sequencing sample was made of naive CD4+ T cells from blood. This clonotype was sampled from a young man with type 1 diabetes. DNA for the CDR3: TGTGCCAGCAGCGAATTGGGGGGAGAGACCCAGTACTTC. Encoded protein: CASSELGGETQYF.